This TCR beta chain appears in the sequencing data of a study of Tregs in tolerant kidney transplant recipients. Overall study context: Sorting of CD4+CD25+CD127- cells followed approximately three-day belatacept mixed lymphocyte reactions, sometimes with roughly five-day graft donor restimulation.

Turning to this clone: What it binds is not known.

This table comes from immunoSEQ multiplex PCR, and its TCRdb copy is limited to in-frame clones, with some not included. The table lists approximately 17,000 clones, approximately 60% of them singletons. Overall study results and limits: Activated donor B cell expansion appeared to reveal the most relevant donor-specific TCRbeta repertoire.

Sequences were obtained from Tregs from blood cultured with allogeneic cells. This TCR derives from a human donor in good health.

CDR3 sequence reads: CASSLGHQWGRNEQFF. DNA for the CDR3: TGTGCCAGCAGCTTAGGGCACCAGTGGGGGCGCAATGAGCAGTTCTTC. V gene TRBV7-6 combines with J gene TRBJ2-1; D may be TRBD1 (6 bases). Germline values: CDR1 SGHVS, CDR2 FNYEAQ. V lost 1 base and J 6 bases, leaving 16 bases between the germline ends. CDR3 length: 16 amino acids.